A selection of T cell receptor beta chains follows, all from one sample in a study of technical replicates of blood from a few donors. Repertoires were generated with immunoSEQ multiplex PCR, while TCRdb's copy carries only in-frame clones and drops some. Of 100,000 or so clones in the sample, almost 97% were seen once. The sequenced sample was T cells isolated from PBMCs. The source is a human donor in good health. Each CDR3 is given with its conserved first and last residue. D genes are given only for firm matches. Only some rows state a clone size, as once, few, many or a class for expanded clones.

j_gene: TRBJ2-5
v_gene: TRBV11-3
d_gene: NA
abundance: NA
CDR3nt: TGTGCCAGCAGCTTAGGTTTGCAGGAGGGTGCAGAGACCCAGTACTTC
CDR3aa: CASSLGLQEGAETQYF

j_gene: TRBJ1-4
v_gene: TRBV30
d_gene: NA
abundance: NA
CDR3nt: TGTGCCTGGTTGGCCAGGGGTAGTGAAAAACTGTTTTTT
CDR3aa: CAWLARGSEKLFF

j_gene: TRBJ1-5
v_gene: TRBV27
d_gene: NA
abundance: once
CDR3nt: TGTGCCAGCAGCTATTCCAGCGGGGAGAGGGATCAGCCCCAGCATTTT
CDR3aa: CASSYSSGERDQPQHF

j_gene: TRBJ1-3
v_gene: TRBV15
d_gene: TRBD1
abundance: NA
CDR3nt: TGTGCCACCAGCAGGGACAGGGGGAGAAACACCATATATTTT
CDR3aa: CATSRDRGRNTIYF

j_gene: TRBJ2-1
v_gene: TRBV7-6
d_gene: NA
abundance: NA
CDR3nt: TGTGCCAGCAGCCCCGGGAGTGGCCTCACCTACAATGAGCAGTTCTTC
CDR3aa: CASSPGSGLTYNEQFF

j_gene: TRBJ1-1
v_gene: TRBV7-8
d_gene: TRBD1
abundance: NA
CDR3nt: TGTGCCAGCAGCTTGTGGGGGACAGACGTAAACACTGAAGCTTTCTTT
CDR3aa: CASSLWGTDVNTEAFF

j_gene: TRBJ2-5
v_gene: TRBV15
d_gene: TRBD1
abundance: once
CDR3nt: TGTGCCACCAGCGCCGGCCCGGGACAGCTACAAGAGACCCAGTACTTC
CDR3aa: CATSAGPGQLQETQYF

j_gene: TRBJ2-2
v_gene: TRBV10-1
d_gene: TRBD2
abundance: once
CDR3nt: TGCGCCAGCAGTGCTAGCGGGAGTAACACCGGGGAGCTGTTTTTT
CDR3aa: CASSASGSNTGELFF

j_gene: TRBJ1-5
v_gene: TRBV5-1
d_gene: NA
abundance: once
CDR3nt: TGCGCCAGCAGCTTGTCCCCTCAGAGCAATCAGCCCCAGCATTTT
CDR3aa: CASSLSPQSNQPQHF

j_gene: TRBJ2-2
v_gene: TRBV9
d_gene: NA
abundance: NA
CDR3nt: TGTGCCAGCAGCGTAGGACAGTCGGTTGGGTACGAGGAGCTGTTTTTT
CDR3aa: CASSVGQSVGYEELFF

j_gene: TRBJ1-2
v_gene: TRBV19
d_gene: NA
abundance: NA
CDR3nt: TGTGCCAGTAGTATAGAGGAAGGGAGGGGCTACACCTTC
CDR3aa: CASSIEEGRGYTF

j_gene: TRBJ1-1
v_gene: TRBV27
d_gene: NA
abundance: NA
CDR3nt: TGTGCCAGCGCCCATGGGCGGAACACTGAAGCTTTCTTT
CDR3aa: CASAHGRNTEAFF

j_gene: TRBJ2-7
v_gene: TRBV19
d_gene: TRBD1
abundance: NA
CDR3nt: TGTGCCAGTAGTATAGGACAGGGGGTTTCCTACGAGCAGTACTTC
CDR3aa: CASSIGQGVSYEQYF

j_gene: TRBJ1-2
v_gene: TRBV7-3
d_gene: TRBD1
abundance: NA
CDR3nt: TGTGCCAGCAGCTTCGGACAGGGCACCGGCTACACCTTC
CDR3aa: CASSFGQGTGYTF

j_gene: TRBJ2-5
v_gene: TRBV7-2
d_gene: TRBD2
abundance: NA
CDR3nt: TGTGCCAGCAGCTTATTTGGGGGGGGTGTCGAGACCCAGTACTTC
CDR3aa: CASSLFGGGVETQYF

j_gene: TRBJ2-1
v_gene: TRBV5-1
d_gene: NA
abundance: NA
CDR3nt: TGCGCCAGCAGTCCTGACAGCTACAATGAGCAGTTCTTC
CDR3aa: CASSPDSYNEQFF

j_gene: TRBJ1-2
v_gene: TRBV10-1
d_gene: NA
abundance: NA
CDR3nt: TGCGCCAGCAGTGCCGACACGTATAACTATGGCTACACCTTC
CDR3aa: CASSADTYNYGYTF

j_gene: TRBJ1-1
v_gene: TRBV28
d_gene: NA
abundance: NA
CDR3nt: TGTGCCAGCAGTTTACCCTTCTTGAACACTGAAGCTTTCTTT
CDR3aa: CASSLPFLNTEAFF

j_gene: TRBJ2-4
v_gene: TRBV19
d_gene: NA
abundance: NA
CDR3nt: TGTGCCAGTAGTATACCGGGAGTCGAAAACATTCAGTACTTC
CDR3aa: CASSIPGVENIQYF

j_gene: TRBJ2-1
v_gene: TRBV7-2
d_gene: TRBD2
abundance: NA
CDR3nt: TGTGCCAGCAGCTTATTGAGCGGGAGGGCCTCCTACAATGAGCAGTTCTTC
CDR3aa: CASSLLSGRASYNEQFF

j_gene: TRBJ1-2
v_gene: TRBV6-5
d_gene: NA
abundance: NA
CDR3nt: TGTGCCAGCAGTCTTAGAGGCTGGAATGGCTACACCTTC
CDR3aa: CASSLRGWNGYTF

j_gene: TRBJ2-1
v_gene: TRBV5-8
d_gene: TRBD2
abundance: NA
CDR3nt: TGTGCCAGCAGCCTACTAGCGTTTGAGCAGTTCTTC
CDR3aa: CASSLLAFEQFF

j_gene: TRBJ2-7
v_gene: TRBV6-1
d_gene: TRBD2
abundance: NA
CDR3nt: TGTGCCAGCAGTGACAAAGCGTGGCGGGAGGGTCCCTACGAGCAGTACTTC
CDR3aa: CASSDKAWREGPYEQYF

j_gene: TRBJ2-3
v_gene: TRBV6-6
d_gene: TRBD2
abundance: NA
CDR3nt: TGTGCCAGCAGTTACTTTGCGGGAGGAGATACGCAGTATTTT
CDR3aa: CASSYFAGGDTQYF

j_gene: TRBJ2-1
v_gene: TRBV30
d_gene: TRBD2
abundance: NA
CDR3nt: TGTGCCTGGAGTAGCGGGAGCTCCTACAATGAGCAGTTCTTC
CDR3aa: CAWSSGSSYNEQFF

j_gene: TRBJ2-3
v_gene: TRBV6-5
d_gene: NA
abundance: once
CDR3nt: TGTGCCAGCAGTAGAGGGACAGATACGCAGTATTTT
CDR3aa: CASSRGTDTQYF

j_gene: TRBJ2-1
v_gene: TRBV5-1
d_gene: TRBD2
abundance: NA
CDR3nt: TGCGCCAGCAGCTTGGAGGGACTAGCGGTCGATGAGCAGTTCTTC
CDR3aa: CASSLEGLAVDEQFF

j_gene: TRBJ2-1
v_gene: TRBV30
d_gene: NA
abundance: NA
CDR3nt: TGTGCCTGGAGTGTACCCAGAAATGAGCAGTTCTTC
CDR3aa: CAWSVPRNEQFF

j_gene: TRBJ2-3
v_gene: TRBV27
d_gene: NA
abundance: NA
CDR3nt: TGTGCCAGCACTAATACAGATACGCAGTATTTT
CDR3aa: CASTNTDTQYF

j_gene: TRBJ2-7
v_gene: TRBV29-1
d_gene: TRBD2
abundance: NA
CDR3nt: TGCAGCGTCGACGGACTAGAAGGGTACGAGCAGTACTTC
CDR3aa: CSVDGLEGYEQYF

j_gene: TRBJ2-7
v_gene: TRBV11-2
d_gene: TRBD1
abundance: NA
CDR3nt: TGTGCCAGCAGCTTTGTATTCCAGAACAGGGGCGGCGAGCAGTACTTC
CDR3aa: CASSFVFQNRGGEQYF

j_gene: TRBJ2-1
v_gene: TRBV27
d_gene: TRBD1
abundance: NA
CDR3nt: TGTGCCACCCTAGTTGCTATCGGGACAGGGGGCCTGAATGAGCAGTTCTTC
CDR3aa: CATLVAIGTGGLNEQFF

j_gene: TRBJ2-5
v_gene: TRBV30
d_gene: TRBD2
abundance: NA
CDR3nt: TGTGCCTGGAGTGGAGGTGCGGGAGACGGGGAGACCCAGTACTTC
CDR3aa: CAWSGGAGDGETQYF

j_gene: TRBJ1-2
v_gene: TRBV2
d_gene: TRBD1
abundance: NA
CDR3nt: TGTGCCAGCACCGCGACAGGGTTCGGGACTAACTATGGCTACACCTTC
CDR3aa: CASTATGFGTNYGYTF

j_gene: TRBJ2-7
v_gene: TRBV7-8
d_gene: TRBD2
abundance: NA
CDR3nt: TGTGCCAGCAGCACCTCAATGGCGGGAGTTACCGTGGTCTACGAGCAGTACTTC
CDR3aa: CASSTSMAGVTVVYEQYF

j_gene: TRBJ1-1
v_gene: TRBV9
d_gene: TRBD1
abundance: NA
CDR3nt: TGTGCCAGCAGCCCCGGGACAGGAGCATTGAACACTGAAGCTTTCTTT
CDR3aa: CASSPGTGALNTEAFF

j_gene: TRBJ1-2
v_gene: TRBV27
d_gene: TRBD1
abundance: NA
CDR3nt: TGTGCCAGCAGCCGAACGCCCCTCCTCGGGACAGGGGGCCACTTAAAGCCCTTCTTC
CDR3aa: CASSRTPLLGTGGHLKPFF

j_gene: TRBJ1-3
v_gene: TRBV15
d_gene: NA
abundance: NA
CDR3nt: TGTGCCACCAGCAGAGATCCGGTTTCTGGAAACACCATATATTTT
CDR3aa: CATSRDPVSGNTIYF

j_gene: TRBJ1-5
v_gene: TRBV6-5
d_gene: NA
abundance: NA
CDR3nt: TGTGCCAGCAGTTTGAGCCTCGCCGCAAATCAGCCCCAGCATTTT
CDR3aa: CASSLSLAANQPQHF

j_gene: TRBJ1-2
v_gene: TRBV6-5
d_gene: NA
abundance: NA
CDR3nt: TGTGCCAGCAGGCCGCGACCGGGGAATGGCTACACCTTC
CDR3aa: CASRPRPGNGYTF

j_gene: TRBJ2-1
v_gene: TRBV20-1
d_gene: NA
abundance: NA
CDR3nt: TGCAGTGCCCCCTCCACAGGTGAGCAGTTCTTC
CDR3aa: CSAPSTGEQFF

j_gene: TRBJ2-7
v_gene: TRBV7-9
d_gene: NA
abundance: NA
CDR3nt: TGTGCCAGCAGCTTAGGGGCCGGATACTACGAGCAGTACTTC
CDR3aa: CASSLGAGYYEQYF

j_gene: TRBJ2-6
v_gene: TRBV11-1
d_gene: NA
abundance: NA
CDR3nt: TGTGCCAGCAGCTTATGGGCAGACCCTGGGGCCAACGTCCTGACTTTC
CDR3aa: CASSLWADPGANVLTF

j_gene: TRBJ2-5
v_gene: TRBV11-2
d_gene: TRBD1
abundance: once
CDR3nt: TGTGCCAGCAGCTTTTCCCTCGCGACAGGGTCGGAGACCCAGTACTTC
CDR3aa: CASSFSLATGSETQYF

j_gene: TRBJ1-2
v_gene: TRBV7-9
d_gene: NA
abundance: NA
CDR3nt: TGTGCCAGCAGCTTCTCCGGCAGGGCTAACTATGGCTACACCTTC
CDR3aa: CASSFSGRANYGYTF

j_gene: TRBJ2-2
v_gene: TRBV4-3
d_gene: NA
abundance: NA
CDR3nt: TGCGCCAGCAGCCAAGATAAGGGGGCCGGGGAGCTGTTTTTT
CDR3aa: CASSQDKGAGELFF

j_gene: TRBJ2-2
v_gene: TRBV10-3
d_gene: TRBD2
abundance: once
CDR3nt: TGTGCCATCAGTGATGACGGGAGGGCCACCGGGGAGCTGTTTTTT
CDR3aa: CAISDDGRATGELFF

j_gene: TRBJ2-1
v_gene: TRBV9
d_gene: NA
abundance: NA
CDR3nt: TGTGCCAGCAGCGTAGAACTCCTAGAGAGGGGGAGCGATGAGCAGTTCTTC
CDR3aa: CASSVELLERGSDEQFF

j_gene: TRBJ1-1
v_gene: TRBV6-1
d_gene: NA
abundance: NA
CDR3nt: TGTGCCAGCAGTGTCAGCGAATTTATGAACACTGAAGCTTTCTTT
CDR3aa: CASSVSEFMNTEAFF

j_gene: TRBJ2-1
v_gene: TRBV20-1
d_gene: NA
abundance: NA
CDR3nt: TGCAGTGCTAGAGAACGGGGTGAGCAGTTCTTC
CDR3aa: CSARERGEQFF

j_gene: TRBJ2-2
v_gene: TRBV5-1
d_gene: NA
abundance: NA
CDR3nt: TGCGCCAGCAGCTTGGGGGGGCAGTTCGTCGGGGAGCTGTTTTTT
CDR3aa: CASSLGGQFVGELFF

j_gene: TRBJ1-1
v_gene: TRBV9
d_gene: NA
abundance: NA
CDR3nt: TGTGCCAGCAGCGTAGACAGGGACGCTGAAGCTTTCTTT
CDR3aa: CASSVDRDAEAFF

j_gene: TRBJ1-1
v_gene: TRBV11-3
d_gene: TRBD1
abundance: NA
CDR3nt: TGTGCCAGCAGCAAACAGGGGAGTCATCAAGCTTTCTTT
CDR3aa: CASSKQGSHQAFF

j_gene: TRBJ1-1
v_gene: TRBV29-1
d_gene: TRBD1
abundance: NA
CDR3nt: TGCAGCGTACGGGGACAGCCCAACACTGAAGCTTTCTTT
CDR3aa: CSVRGQPNTEAFF

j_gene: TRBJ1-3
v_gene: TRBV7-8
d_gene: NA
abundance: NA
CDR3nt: TGTGCCAGCAGCCCGCGAAACGACTTCTCTGGAAACACCATATATTTT
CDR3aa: CASSPRNDFSGNTIYF

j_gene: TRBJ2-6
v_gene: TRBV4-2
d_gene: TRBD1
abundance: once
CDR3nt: TGTGCCAGCAGCCAAGATACAGGGGAGACTGGGGCCAACGTCCTGACTTTC
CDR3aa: CASSQDTGETGANVLTF

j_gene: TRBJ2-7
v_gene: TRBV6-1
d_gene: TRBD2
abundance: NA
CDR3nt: TGTGCCAGCAGTGAGGGGACTAGCGCACTCTACGAGCAGTACTTC
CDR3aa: CASSEGTSALYEQYF